One and the same sample provided the 19 T cell receptor beta chains below, sequenced in a study of shared clonotypes between healthy human individuals. Libraries were prepared by immunoSEQ multiplex PCR; TCRdb keeps only in-frame clonotypes and omits some of them. The table records approximately 510,000 clones, 60% to 85% of them present only once. Material: PBMCs. The receptors come from a middle-aged woman in good health. Some clones in this sample may be carry-over from other donors' samples.

CDR3 in amino acids: CASSLGRQGRNQPQHF. Here the CDR3 DNA reads TGTGCCAGCAGTTTAGGGAGACAGGGGAGAAATCAGCCCCAGCATTTT. V and J are TRBV28 and TRBJ1-5; 8 bases align to TRBD1. Germline CDR1 reads MDHEN; CDR2 reads SYDVKM. The CDR3 has 16 amino acids. After removal of 2 bases from V and 4 bases from J, the junction contained 7 bases not matched to a gene. The whole variable domain, filled in from reference TRBV28 and TRBJ1-5, reads DVKVTQSSRYLVKRTGEKVFLECVQDMDHENMFWYRQDPGLGLRLIYFSYDVKMKEKGDIPEGYSVSREKKERFSLILESASTNQTSMYLCASSLGRQGRNQPQHFGDGTRLSIL.

J is TRBJ2-7 and V is TRBV30; possible D gene TRBD1, 6 bases. Trimming cost V 3 bases and J 0 bases, with 9 bases left between them. Germline loops: CDR1 GTSNPN, CDR2 SVGIG (reference sequence). The CDR3 contains 13 residues. CDR3 protein: CAWRGDNSYEQYF. The CDR3 nucleotides are TGTGCCTGGAGGGGGGACAACTCCTACGAGCAGTACTTC.

V is TRBV11-2 and J is TRBJ2-1; TRBD2 agrees at 11 bases. The CDR3 is 18 amino acids. Per the germline V gene, CDR1 is SGHAT and CDR2 is FQNNGV. The trim removed 6 bases at V and 5 bases at J, leaving 15 bases unmatched. The CDR3 reads CASRQSRLAGLQHNEQFF. CDR3 DNA sequence: TGTGCCAGCAGACAATCGCGACTAGCGGGATTGCAACACAATGAGCAGTTCTTC.

The chain is built from TRBV28 and TRBJ1-4; 8 nucleotides agree with TRBD1. V lost 4 bases, J lost 6 bases, and 10 bases stayed unmatched. Germline V lookup: CDR1 MDHEN, CDR2 SYDVKM. The CDR3 has 16 amino acids. CDR3 bases: TGTGCCAGCAGTTCCCTCGGACAGGGCGAGGATGAAAAACTGTTTTTT. Translation gives CASSSLGQGEDEKLFF. Together with reference TRBV28 and TRBJ1-4, the CDR3 gives the full variable domain: DVKVTQSSRYLVKRTGEKVFLECVQDMDHENMFWYRQDPGLGLRLIYFSYDVKMKEKGDIPEGYSVSREKKERFSLILESASTNQTSMYLCASSSLGQGEDEKLFFGSGTQLSVL.

This clone was seen a handful of times. The chain has TRBV27 and TRBJ1-3; D gene unclear. The germline V and J ends were trimmed by 6 bases and 0 bases, with 12 bases remaining between them. The CDR3 runs 15 residues. Germline CDR1 and CDR2: MNHEY and SMNVEV (reference sequence). The CDR3 spells CASREGLLSGNTIYF. The CDR3 bases are TGTGCCAGCAGAGAGGGCCTCCTCTCTGGAAACACCATATATTTT.

Worth noting for this clone: This clone may be a read error of a much larger clone one base away. In the same sample, other DNA sequences code for this CDR3. The rearrangement uses TRBV11-2 and TRBJ2-5; no reliable D call. The CDR3 extends over 12 amino acids. Germline assignment: CDR1 SGHAT and CDR2 FQNNGV. Trimming left V 0 bases short and J 4 bases short, with 3 bases between. The CDR3 region is CASSLDRETQYF. CDR3 coding DNA: TGTGCCAGCAGCTTAGATAGAGAGACCCAGTACTTC.

The chain joins TRBV11-3 to TRBJ2-7; D not certain. Trimming took 1 base from V and 0 from J, leaving 7 bases between them. This CDR3 comprises 14 residues. The germline V gene has CDR1 SGHNT and CDR2 YENEEA. The CDR3 region is CASSLVANSYEQYF. The CDR3 DNA sequence: TGTGCCAGCAGCTTAGTGGCAAACTCCTACGAGCAGTACTTC.

The rearrangement links TRBV5-4 to TRBJ2-2; 7 nucleotides agree with TRBD1. Germline CDR1 is SGHNT and CDR2 is YYREEE (reference sequence). J gave up 6 bases and V 3 bases, and 8 bases lay outside the gene matches. The CDR3 extends over 15 amino acids. For the CDR3, the DNA is TGTGCCAGCAGCTCAGGACAGGTGGGACCCGGGGAGCTGTTTTTT. Its translation is CASSSGQVGPGELFF.

V gene TRBV19 combines with J gene TRBJ1-4; D call uncertain. The CDR3 spans 14 residues. V shed 6 bases and J shed 0 bases, with 8 bases lying between them. CDR1 is LNHDA and CDR2 is SQIVND in the germline V gene (reference sequence). CDR3 DNA sequence: TGTGCCAGTAGGGTACTTGCAACTAATGAAAAACTGTTTTTT. This translates into CASRVLATNEKLFF.

The V and J genes are TRBV5-1 and TRBJ2-1, with D possibly TRBD2 on 6 matching bases. The V end was cut by 2 bases, the J end by 9 bases, with 21 bases between. CDR1 and CDR2 from the germline V gene are SGHRS and YFSETQ. CDR3 length: 16 residues. CDR3 in amino acids: CASSFSGEPAAGEQFF. DNA for the CDR3: TGCGCCAGCAGCTTCTCGGGGGAACCAGCAGCGGGTGAGCAGTTCTTC. The full variable domain, rest sourced from reference TRBV5-1 and TRBJ2-1, is KAGVTQTPRYLIKTRGQQVTLSCSPISGHRSVSWYQQTPGQGLQFLFEYFSETQRNKGNFPGRFSGRQFSNSRSEMNVSTLELGDSALYLCASSFSGEPAAGEQFFGPGTRLTVL.

The CDR3 region is CASSQRAGRHNEQFF. DNA for the CDR3: TGTGCCAGCAGCCAACGGGCCGGACGCCACAATGAGCAGTTCTTC. The chain has TRBV14 and TRBJ2-1; D ambiguous. Deletions cut 2 bases from V and 5 bases from J, with 13 bases between. The germline V gene has CDR1 SGHDN and CDR2 FVKESK. This CDR3 is built from 15 residues.

J is TRBJ1-4 and V is TRBV18; D may be TRBD1 (5 bases). The CDR3 spans 17 residues. V was trimmed by 2 bases and J by 0 bases, leaving 13 bases between them. Germline CDR1 and CDR2: KGHSH and LQKENI. The CDR3, as DNA: TGTGCCAGCTCACCATCAGGGCGCCTTGCAACTAATGAAAAACTGTTTTTT. As protein: CASSPSGRLATNEKLFF.

In the case of this clone: A read error may be the cause here, since a much bigger clone is one base away. Other DNA sequences of this sample code for an identical CDR3. The chain is built from TRBV19 and TRBJ2-7, with 10 bases fitting TRBD2. Germline V gene data show CDR1 as LNHDA and CDR2 as SQIVND (reference sequence). The junction had 4 bases not matched to a gene; V was cut back by 4 bases and J by 4 bases. This CDR3 contains 14 residues. This CDR3 reads CASSTPGLAYEQYF. DNA for the CDR3: TGTGCCAGTAGTACTCCGGGACTAGCGTACGAGCAGTACTTC.

The chain is built from TRBV30 and TRBJ1-1; 9 positions match TRBD1. Germline V CDR1 and CDR2: GTSNPN, SVGIG (reference sequence). The trim removed 3 bases at V and 0 bases at J, leaving 8 bases unmatched. The CDR3 has 16 amino acids. The CDR3 protein is CAWSHKTGGVNTEAFF. The CDR3 region has the DNA TGTGCCTGGAGCCATAAGACAGGGGGGGTGAACACTGAAGCTTTCTTT.

On this clone itself: This specimen includes other DNA sequences encoding the same CDR3. The rearrangement joins TRBV7-2 to TRBJ2-1, with a tentative D call TRBD2 (6 bases). Trimming took off 1 base at V and 7 bases at J, with 14 bases between the two ends. CDR3 length: 15 amino acids. Germline V gene lookup returns CDR1 SGHTA and CDR2 FQGNSA. In DNA, the CDR3 is TGTGCCAGCAGCTTAGACCCGGGACTGCATAATGAGCAGTTCTTC. Its translation: CASSLDPGLHNEQFF.

The V gene is TRBV28, the J gene TRBJ2-7; D is ambiguous. The V end lost 6 bases, the J end lost 3 bases, and 12 bases lay between the germline ends. Germline values: CDR1 MDHEN, CDR2 SYDVKM. The CDR3 is made up of 13 amino acids. The DNA for the CDR3 is TGTGCCAGCAGCTCCGGACCCCTCTACGAGCAGTACTTC. Residues: CASSSGPLYEQYF. Filled out from reference TRBV28 and TRBJ2-7, the complete variable domain reads DVKVTQSSRYLVKRTGEKVFLECVQDMDHENMFWYRQDPGLGLRLIYFSYDVKMKEKGDIPEGYSVSREKKERFSLILESASTNQTSMYLCASSSGPLYEQYFGPGTRLTVT.

The rearrangement links TRBV5-4 to TRBJ2-5; 11 bases fit TRBD1. The CDR3 is 15 residues long. The trim removed 9 bases at V and 4 bases at J, leaving 11 bases unmatched. Germline V CDR1 and CDR2: SGHNT, YYREEE (reference sequence). The CDR3 DNA reads TGTGCCACCGTCACGCGGGACAGGGGGAGAGAGACCCAGTACTTC. The encoded protein is CATVTRDRGRETQYF.

The V gene is TRBV27, the J gene TRBJ2-2; weak D call: TRBD2 (5 bases). CDR3 size: 14 residues. Germline CDR1 is MNHEY and CDR2 is SMNVEV (reference sequence). The V end lost 5 bases, the J end lost 4 bases, and 11 bases lay between the germline ends. The CDR3 sequence is CASSPGLVTGELFF. The CDR3 coding sequence is TGTGCCAGCAGTCCCGGACTGGTCACCGGGGAGCTGTTTTTT.

This chain links TRBV28 with TRBJ2-3; D is unresolved. The germline V and J ends were trimmed by 3 bases and 4 bases, with 11 bases remaining between them. CDR1 is MDHEN and CDR2 is SYDVKM in the germline V gene. This CDR3 region has 14 residues. CDR3 sequence: CASSFDRYSDTQYF. For the CDR3, the DNA is TGTGCCAGCAGTTTCGACCGATATTCAGATACGCAGTATTTT.